This is a list of T cell receptor beta chains from one sample in a study of T cell clones after liver transplantation. The table came from immunoSEQ multiplex PCR; TCRdb's copy has only in-frame clones and leaves some out. This table holds more than 15,000 clones, 80% found once. The input for sequencing was CD8+ T cells from blood, taken less than 50 months after liver transplant. These receptors came from a human patient who received a liver transplant. Some T cells may possibly be graft donor cells. CDR3s include the opening cysteine and the closing phenylalanine or tryptophan. The D gene is left open where the match is weak. Clone size appears in some rows only: once, few, many, or a class for an expanded clone.

V gene	J gene	D gene	clone size	CDR3 DNA	CDR3 protein
TRBV11-3	TRBJ1-5	TRBD1	once	TGTGCCAGCAGCCAACGAGGGGGCTGGAGCAATCAGCCCCAGCATTTT	CASSQRGGWSNQPQHF
TRBV19	TRBJ2-1	TRBD2	once	TGTGCCAGTAGTAGGGGGGGACTAGTGTTAGGCAATGAGCAGTTCTTC	CASSRGGLVLGNEQFF
TRBV18	TRBJ2-3	-	-	TGTGCCAGCTCACCACCGAGGGCCCGCACAGATACGCAGTATTTT	CASSPPRARTDTQYF
TRBV28	TRBJ1-1	-	many	TGTGCCAGCAGTTTTGGCAGAATCACTGAAGCTTTCTTT	CASSFGRITEAFF
TRBV19	TRBJ1-3	-	-	TGTGCCAGTAGTATCGGACACCACTCTGGAAACACCATATATTTT	CASSIGHHSGNTIYF
TRBV19	TRBJ2-7	TRBD1	-	TGTGCCAGTAGTATAGGGTTCGGACAGGGGTTTTACGAGCAGTACTTC	CASSIGFGQGFYEQYF
TRBV6-5	TRBJ2-3	-	few	TGTGCCAGCAGTTACTCGACGTGGGGGGGCACAGATACGCAGTATTTT	CASSYSTWGGTDTQYF
TRBV4-3	TRBJ2-1	TRBD2	-	TGCGCCAGCAGCCAATTCGGGACTAGCGGGTTCAATGAGCAGTTCTTC	CASSQFGTSGFNEQFF
TRBV19	TRBJ1-5	TRBD1	few	TGTGCCAGTAGGGAACAGGGGGTTAGCAATCAGCCCCAGCATTTT	CASREQGVSNQPQHF
TRBV27	TRBJ2-7	-	-	TGTGCCAGCAGTTTATCGAAGGGGGGCTACGAGCAGTACTTC	CASSLSKGGYEQYF
TRBV6-6	TRBJ1-5	-	-	TGTGCCAGCAGTTTACCCAGGGAAGGTAGCAATCAGCCCCAGCATTTT	CASSLPREGSNQPQHF
TRBV7-3	TRBJ2-3	-	-	TGTGCCAGCAGCTTGGACACAGATACGCAGTATTTT	CASSLDTDTQYF
TRBV4-3	TRBJ2-7	TRBD2	once	TGCGCCAGCAGCCAAGAAGAGGGGGGGACTAGTGCCTACGAGCAGTACTTC	CASSQEEGGTSAYEQYF
TRBV7-9	TRBJ2-5	-	-	TGTGCCAGCAGCTTCGCAGGGAGTAGGGAGACCCAGTACTTC	CASSFAGSRETQYF
TRBV11-2	TRBJ1-2	TRBD1	-	TGTGCCAGCAGCCTGACAGGGCGCGGCTACACCTTC	CASSLTGRGYTF
TRBV13	TRBJ2-7	TRBD1	-	TGTGCCAGCCGCCCGACGGGACAGAAAGTCGAGCAGTACTTC	CASRPTGQKVEQYF
TRBV5-5	TRBJ1-5	-	-	TGTGCCAGCAGCTTTTTTATTGTAGAGAATCAGCCCCAGCATTTT	CASSFFIVENQPQHF
TRBV29-1	TRBJ2-7	-	-	TGCAGCGTTGAAGATCGACGGAACGAGCAGTACTTC	CSVEDRRNEQYF
TRBV15	TRBJ2-7	TRBD1	once	TGTGCCACCAGCAGAGGAGGGACAGGTAATCTCCACGAGCAGTACTTC	CATSRGGTGNLHEQYF
TRBV2	TRBJ2-7	-	-	TGTGCCAGCAGTGAATGGGGGGCGCAACAGTACGAGCAGTACTTC	CASSEWGAQQYEQYF
TRBV7-2	TRBJ2-3	-	-	TGTGCCAGCAGCTTAGGTGGAAGAGACACAGATACGCAGTATTTT	CASSLGGRDTDTQYF
TRBV6-6	TRBJ2-7	TRBD1	-	TGTGCCAGCAGTCCCGGGACAGGGTCCTACGAGCAGTACTTC	CASSPGTGSYEQYF
TRBV5-4	TRBJ2-5	-	-	TGTGCCAGCGGGACCGACGGGGCAAAAGAGACCCAGTACTTC	CASGTDGAKETQYF
TRBV6-5	TRBJ2-3	-	-	TGTGCCAGCAGTTATGTAGACGGGAGCGCAGATACGCAGTATTTT	CASSYVDGSADTQYF
TRBV7-1	TRBJ2-1	TRBD2	-	TGTGCCAGCAGCTCCGCTAGCGGGGGCAATGAGCAGTTCTTC	CASSSASGGNEQFF
TRBV28	TRBJ1-5	-	-	TGTGCCAGCAGTTTCGACCGGATCGTCAATCAGCCCCAGCATTTT	CASSFDRIVNQPQHF
TRBV7-9	TRBJ2-7	-	-	TGTGCCAGCAGCTTAGCGACGTTTGGGCCACCCTCCTACGAGCAGTACTTC	CASSLATFGPPSYEQYF
TRBV28	TRBJ1-2	-	-	TGTGCCAGCAGAGATCCCCCCGGTCCGTATGGCTACACCTTC	CASRDPPGPYGYTF
TRBV7-6	TRBJ2-7	-	-	TGTGCCAGCAGCTTAGAGCCCCACTACGAGCAGTACTTC	CASSLEPHYEQYF
TRBV28	TRBJ2-3	-	-	TGTGCCAGCAGCCCCGGCACAGATACGCAGTATTTT	CASSPGTDTQYF
TRBV10-3	TRBJ2-7	TRBD2	-	TGTGCCATCAGTATCACTAGCGGGACGCAGGCCTACGAGCAGTACTTC	CAISITSGTQAYEQYF
TRBV7-9	TRBJ2-1	-	-	TGTGCCAGCAGCTTAGACCGTGCCTTCAATGAGCAGTTCTTC	CASSLDRAFNEQFF
TRBV11-2	TRBJ2-7	TRBD1	-	TGTGCCAGCAGCACCCCACAGGGGTCCTACGAGCAGTACTTC	CASSTPQGSYEQYF
TRBV4-3	TRBJ2-7	-	-	TGCGCCAGTAGTACCGGGACCGCAAGCTCCTACGAGCAGTACTTC	CASSTGTASSYEQYF
TRBV7-2	TRBJ1-6	-	-	TGTGCCAGCAGCTTAAATCGACGGAATCTCTGGAATTCACCCCTCCACTTT	CASSLNRRNLWNSPLHF
TRBV7-2	TRBJ1-1	-	-	TGTGCCAGCAGCTTAGCCTATCTAGCGAACACTGAAGCTTTCTTT	CASSLAYLANTEAFF
TRBV7-9	TRBJ1-1	-	once	TGTGCCAGCAGCTCTTCGAACACTGAAGCTTTCTTT	CASSSSNTEAFF
TRBV5-5	TRBJ1-6	TRBD1	-	TGTGCCAGCAGCCTACAACAGGGGTCCTATAATTCACCCCTCCACTTT	CASSLQQGSYNSPLHF
TRBV5-8	TRBJ2-7	TRBD2	-	TGTGCCAGCAGCCCAACGACTAGCGGGGGGCCCTACGAGCAGTACTTC	CASSPTTSGGPYEQYF
TRBV5-6	TRBJ1-2	TRBD1	-	TGTGCCAGCAGCTACCGACACCGGGACAGGGACTATGGCTACACCTTC	CASSYRHRDRDYGYTF
TRBV6-6	TRBJ2-1	TRBD2	-	TGTGCCAGCACTAGCGGAGGTGAGCAGTTCTTC	CASTSGGEQFF
TRBV19	TRBJ2-2	-	-	TGTGCCAGTAGTATCTGGCTAGGGGCCGGGGAGCTGTTTTTT	CASSIWLGAGELFF
TRBV27	TRBJ2-2	-	-	TGTGCCAGCAGTTACCCCGGGGAGCTGTTTTTT	CASSYPGELFF
TRBV7-9	TRBJ2-1	TRBD2	-	TGTGCCAGCAGCCCGAACCCGACTAGCGGGAGAAGTCAGAATGAGCAGTTCTTC	CASSPNPTSGRSQNEQFF
TRBV9	TRBJ1-2	TRBD1	-	TGTGCCAGCAGCGTATGGGGACAGGGCTCCTATGGCTACACCTTC	CASSVWGQGSYGYTF
TRBV7-9	TRBJ1-3	-	-	TGTGCCAGCAGTTATGACAGTGGAAACACCATATATTTT	CASSYDSGNTIYF
TRBV9	TRBJ2-7	-	few	TGTGCCAGCAGCGTCGGGAATCCTGACGAGCAGTACTTC	CASSVGNPDEQYF
TRBV7-8	TRBJ2-3	-	-	TGTGCCAGCAGCGGGCAGGGATGGACAGATACGCAGTATTTT	CASSGQGWTDTQYF
TRBV21-1	TRBJ1-2	-	-	TGTGCCACTACAAAAGTGGCGGGAAAGGATGGCTACACCTTC	CATTKVAGKDGYTF